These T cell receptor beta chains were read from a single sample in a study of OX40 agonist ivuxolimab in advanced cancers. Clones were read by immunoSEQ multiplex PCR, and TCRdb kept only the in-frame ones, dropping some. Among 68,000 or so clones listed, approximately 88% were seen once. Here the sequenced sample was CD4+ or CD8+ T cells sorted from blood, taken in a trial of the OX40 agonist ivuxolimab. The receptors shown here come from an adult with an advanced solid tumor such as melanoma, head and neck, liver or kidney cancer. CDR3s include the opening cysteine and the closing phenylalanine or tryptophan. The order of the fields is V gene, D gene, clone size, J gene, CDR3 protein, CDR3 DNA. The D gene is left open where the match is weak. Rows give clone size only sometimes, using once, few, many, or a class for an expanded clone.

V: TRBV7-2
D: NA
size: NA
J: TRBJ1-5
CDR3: CASSPTLYSNQPQHF
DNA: TGTGCCAGCAGCCCGACACTATATAGCAATCAGCCCCAGCATTTT

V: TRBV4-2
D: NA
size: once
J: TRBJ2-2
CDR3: CASSHPTGELFF
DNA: TGTGCCAGCAGCCATCCCACCGGGGAGCTGTTTTTT

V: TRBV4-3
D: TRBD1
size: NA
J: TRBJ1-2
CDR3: CASSQGGTGHYGYTF
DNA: TGCGCCAGCAGCCAGGGGGGGACAGGGCACTATGGCTACACCTTC

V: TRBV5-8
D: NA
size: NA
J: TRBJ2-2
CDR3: CASSLEFVITGELFF
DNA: TGTGCCAGCAGCTTGGAATTTGTGATAACCGGGGAGCTGTTTTTT

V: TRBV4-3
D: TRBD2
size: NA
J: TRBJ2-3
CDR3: CASSQTAGVTDTQYF
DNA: TGCGCCAGCAGCCAAACGGCGGGAGTCACAGATACGCAGTATTTT

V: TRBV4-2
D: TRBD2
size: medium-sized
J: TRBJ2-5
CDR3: CASSPTVVSRGRGETQYF
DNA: TGTGCCAGCAGCCCCACGGTCGTCTCCCGCGGGAGGGGAGAGACCCAGTACTTC

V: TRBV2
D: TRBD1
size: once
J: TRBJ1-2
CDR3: CASTPHRGKNYGYTF
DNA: TGTGCCAGCACCCCACACAGGGGCAAGAACTATGGCTACACCTTC

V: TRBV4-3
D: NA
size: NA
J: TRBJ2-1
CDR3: CASSHLPEGRGGSEQFF
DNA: TGCGCCAGCAGCCACCTTCCCGAGGGCAGGGGTGGTAGTGAGCAGTTCTTC

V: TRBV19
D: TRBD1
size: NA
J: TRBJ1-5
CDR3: CASKDRFNQPQHF
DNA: TGTGCCAGTAAGGACAGGTTCAATCAGCCCCAGCATTTT

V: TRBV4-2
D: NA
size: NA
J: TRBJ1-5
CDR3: CASSEGGELNQPQHF
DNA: TGTGCCAGCAGCGAGGGGGGCGAACTCAATCAGCCCCAGCATTTT

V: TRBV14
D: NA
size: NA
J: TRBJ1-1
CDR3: CASSQVRGNTEAFF
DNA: TGTGCCAGCAGCCAAGTTCGAGGGAACACTGAAGCTTTCTTT

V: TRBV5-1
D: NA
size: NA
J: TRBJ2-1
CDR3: CASSSGSVSSNEQFF
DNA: TGCGCCAGCAGCTCCGGATCCGTGTCGTCAAATGAGCAGTTCTTC

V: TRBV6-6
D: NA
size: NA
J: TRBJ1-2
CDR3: CAGTRGVIGYTF
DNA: TGTGCCGGGACGAGGGGGGTCATTGGCTACACCTTC

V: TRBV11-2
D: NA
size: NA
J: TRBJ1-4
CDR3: CASSANPGRANEKLFF
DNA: TGTGCCAGCAGCGCCAATCCCGGGCGGGCTAATGAAAAACTGTTTTTT

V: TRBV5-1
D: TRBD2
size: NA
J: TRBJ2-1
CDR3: CASSLVGTSGSRYYEFF
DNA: TGCGCCAGCAGCTTGGTAGGGACTAGCGGGAGTAGGTACTATGAGTTCTTC

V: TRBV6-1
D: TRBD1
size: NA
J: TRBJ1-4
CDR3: CASTGTVFQEKLFF
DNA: TGTGCCAGCACCGGGACAGTCTTTCAAGAAAAACTGTTTTTT

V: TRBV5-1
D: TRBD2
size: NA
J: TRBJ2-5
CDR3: CASSPGLAQETQYF
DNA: TGCGCCAGCAGTCCCGGACTAGCTCAAGAGACCCAGTACTTC

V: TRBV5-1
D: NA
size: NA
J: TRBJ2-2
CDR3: CASKTQSGTGELFF
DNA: TGCGCCAGCAAGACCCAGAGTGGCACCGGGGAGCTGTTTTTT

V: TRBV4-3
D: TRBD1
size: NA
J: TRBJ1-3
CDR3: CASSQDIAGGGNTIYF
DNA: TGCGCCAGCAGCCAAGATATCGCAGGGGGCGGAAACACCATATATTTT

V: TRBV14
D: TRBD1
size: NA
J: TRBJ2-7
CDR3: CASSQDTGTVHEQYF
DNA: TGTGCCAGCAGCCAAGATACAGGGACAGTCCACGAGCAGTACTTC

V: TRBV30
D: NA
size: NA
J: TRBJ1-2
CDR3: CAWSVGGSGSYTF
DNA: TGTGCCTGGAGTGTAGGAGGGAGTGGGAGCTACACCTTC

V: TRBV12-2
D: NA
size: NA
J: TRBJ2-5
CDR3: CASRPWDRDKGAQETQYF
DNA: TGTGCAAGTCGCCCGTGGGACAGGGATAAGGGAGCCCAAGAGACCCAGTACTTC

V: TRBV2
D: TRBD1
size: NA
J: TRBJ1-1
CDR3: CASSERETGGAFF
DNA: TGTGCCAGCAGTGAACGGGAGACAGGGGGAGCTTTCTTT

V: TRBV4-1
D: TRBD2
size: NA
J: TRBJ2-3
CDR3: CASSQGGTGRAGADTQYF
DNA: TGCGCCAGCAGCCAAGGGGGGACGGGGAGGGCCGGGGCAGATACGCAGTATTTT

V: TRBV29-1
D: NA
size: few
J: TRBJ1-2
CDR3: CSVVREWGYGYTF
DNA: TGCAGCGTTGTACGGGAATGGGGCTATGGCTACACCTTC

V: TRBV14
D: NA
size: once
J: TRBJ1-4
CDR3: CASSLEAEKLFF
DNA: TGTGCCAGCAGCCTAGAAGCTGAAAAACTGTTTTTT

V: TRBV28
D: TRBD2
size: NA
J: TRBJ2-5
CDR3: CASRGSPGAGGPYQETQYF
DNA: TGTGCCAGCAGAGGGTCCCCCGGGGCGGGAGGGCCGTACCAAGAGACCCAGTACTTC

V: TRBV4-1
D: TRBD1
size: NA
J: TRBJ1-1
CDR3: CASSQPTGRNTEAFF
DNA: TGCGCCAGCAGCCAACCGACAGGGAGGAACACTGAAGCTTTCTTT

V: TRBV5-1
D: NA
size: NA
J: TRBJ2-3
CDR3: CASRRDSTDTQYF
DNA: TGCGCCAGCAGACGAGACAGCACAGATACGCAGTATTTT

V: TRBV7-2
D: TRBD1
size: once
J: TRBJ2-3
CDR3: CASSLEVQGAPSPQYF
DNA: TGTGCCAGCAGCTTAGAAGTCCAGGGGGCGCCGAGCCCGCAGTATTTT

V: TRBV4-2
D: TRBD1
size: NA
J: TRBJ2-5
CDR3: CASSQGLQGETQYF
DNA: TGTGCCAGCAGCCAAGGTCTACAGGGGGAGACCCAGTACTTC

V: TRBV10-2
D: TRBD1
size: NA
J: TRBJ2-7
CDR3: CASRAGTGSSYEQYF
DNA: TGCGCCAGCAGGGCCGGGACAGGGTCCTCCTACGAGCAGTACTTC

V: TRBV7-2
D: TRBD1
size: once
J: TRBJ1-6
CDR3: CASSPQPRGRGSPLHF
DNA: TGTGCCAGCAGCCCCCAACCCAGGGGGCGCGGATCACCCCTCCACTTT

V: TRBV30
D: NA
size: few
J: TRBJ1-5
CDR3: CAWSPRGGVSGNQPQHF
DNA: TGTGCCTGGAGTCCTCGAGGGGGGGTGTCGGGCAATCAGCCCCAGCATTTT

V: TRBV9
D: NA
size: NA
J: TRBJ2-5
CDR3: CASSVGLAETQYF
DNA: TGTGCCAGCAGCGTAGGGCTAGCAGAGACCCAGTACTTC

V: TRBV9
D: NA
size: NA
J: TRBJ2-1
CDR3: CASSPPGRQNNEQFF
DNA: TGTGCCAGCAGCCCCCCGGGGCGACAGAACAATGAGCAGTTCTTC

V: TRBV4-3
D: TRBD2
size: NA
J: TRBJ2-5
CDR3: CASSRRLAGQNDYQETQYF
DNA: TGCGCCAGCAGCCGCAGACTAGCGGGGCAGAACGATTACCAAGAGACCCAGTACTTC

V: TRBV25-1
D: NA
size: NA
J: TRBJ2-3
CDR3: CASSEYMGWGDTQYF
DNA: TGTGCCAGCAGTGAGTACATGGGCTGGGGAGATACGCAGTATTTT

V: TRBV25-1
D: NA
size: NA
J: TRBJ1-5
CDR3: CASSPIGRNQPQHF
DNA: TGTGCCAGCAGTCCGATAGGACGGAATCAGCCCCAGCATTTT

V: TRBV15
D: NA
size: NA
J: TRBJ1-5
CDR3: CATSRDVQPQHF
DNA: TGTGCCACCAGCAGAGATGTACAGCCCCAGCATTTT

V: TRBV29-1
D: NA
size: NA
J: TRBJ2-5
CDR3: CSVEDSKVTAETQYF
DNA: TGCAGCGTTGAAGATTCAAAAGTTACGGCGGAGACCCAGTACTTC